The next 3 T cell receptor beta chains were all read from a single sample in a study of T cell responses to AZD1222 COVID-19 vaccine. Profiled with immunoSEQ multiplex PCR; TCRdb holds only in-frame clones, not every one. The sample includes some 150,000 clones, approximately 95% of them seen just once. This specimen was peripheral blood, taken on day 0 of MenACWY control vaccination. Source of these receptors: an adult in good health.

Here the CDR3 reads CATSEGRLSGANVLTF. Here the CDR3 DNA reads TGTGCCACCAGTGAGGGACGGCTCTCTGGGGCCAACGTCCTGACTTTC. This sequence joins TRBV24-1 and TRBJ2-6; D is possibly TRBD1 or TRBD2 (5 bases each). The V and J ends lost 4 bases and 0 bases respectively, with 9 bases between them. The CDR3 is 16 residues long. Per the germline V gene, CDR1 is KGHDR and CDR2 is SFDVKD.

This rearrangement joins TRBV7-2 to TRBJ1-2; D ambiguous. Trimming pared 7 bases from V and 6 bases from J, leaving 24 bases between. CDR1 SGHTA and CDR2 FQGNSA come from the germline V gene. CDR3 length equals 16 residues. CDR3 in DNA: TGTGCCAGCAACCGTATGAGTTCAAGGGCGGCGAATGGCTACACCTTC. Its protein product is CASNRMSSRAANGYTF.

This sequence joins TRBV4-3 and TRBJ1-5, with D uncertain. The CDR3 is made up of 19 amino acids. V was pared by 0 bases and J by 3 bases, with 21 bases between. The germline V gene has CDR1 LGHNA and CDR2 YSLEER. DNA for the CDR3: TGCGCCAGCAGCCAAGATCTCCCCAGGAACGTATTCGACAATCAGCCCCAGCATTTT. This encodes CASSQDLPRNVFDNQPQHF.